A selection of T cell receptor beta chains follows, all from one sample in a study of cytomegalovirus exposure and HLA in healthy donors. Clones were read by immunoSEQ multiplex PCR, and TCRdb kept only the in-frame ones, dropping some. The table records roughly 80,000 clones, roughly two thirds of them present only once. The specimen sequenced was PBMCs. These receptor sequences come from a woman aged 50 to 65 in good health and CMV-seropositive. Each CDR3 is given without its conserved first and last residue. Fields, in order: clone size, V gene, CDR3 protein. Clone sizes are given selectively: once, few, many, or a class where the clone is expanded.

clone size: few; V gene: TRBV11-2; CDR3 protein: ASSSSRDRALQAF
clone size: NA; V gene: TRBV18; CDR3 protein: ASSPSPGQGFDEQF
clone size: NA; V gene: TRBV14; CDR3 protein: ASSQTVSARGRVGNEQF
clone size: NA; V gene: TRBV6-6; CDR3 protein: ASRPHQGSAEKLF
clone size: NA; V gene: TRBV5-1; CDR3 protein: ASRPKSRGRIEAF
clone size: NA; V gene: TRBV13; CDR3 protein: ASSLFGVGSSGANVLT
clone size: NA; V gene: TRBV5-1; CDR3 protein: ASSEAFPGETQY
clone size: NA; V gene: TRBV9; CDR3 protein: ARIGGSEG
clone size: NA; V gene: TRBV6-1; CDR3 protein: ATTGTLSNQPQH
clone size: NA; V gene: TRBV9; CDR3 protein: ASSADRPYGYT